The 31 T cell receptor beta chains reported below all come from one sample, sequenced in a study of radiotherapy plus CTLA-4 blockade in lung cancer. Sequenced by immunoSEQ multiplex PCR; TCRdb stores in-frame clones only, minus some. The table lists approximately 72,000 clones, over 65% of them singletons. The specimen comprised peripheral blood, sampled from a patient treated with radiotherapy plus ipilimumab. Receptor source: a human donor with non-small cell lung cancer who had a complete response to radiotherapy plus ipilimumab.

This sequence joins TRBV27 and TRBJ2-7, with a tentative D call TRBD2 (6 bases). Trimming stripped 3 bases from V and 0 bases from J, with 9 bases between. Germline assignment: CDR1 MNHEY and CDR2 SMNVEV (reference sequence). The CDR3 runs 14 residues. This CDR3 is CASSLGRTSYEQYF. The CDR3 DNA sequence: TGTGCCAGCAGTTTGGGGAGGACCTCCTACGAGCAGTACTTC.

The chain links TRBV27 to TRBJ2-7; TRBD1 aligns across 9 bases. J was trimmed by 3 bases and V by 8 bases; bases with no gene match: 11. The germline V gene has CDR1 MNHEY and CDR2 SMNVEV (reference sequence). The length of the CDR3 is 15 residues. CDR3 bases: TGTGCCAGCGGTTCACAGGGGGCTGCCCTCTACGAGCAGTACTTC. It encodes CASGSQGAALYEQYF.

This clone was counted once. This rearrangement joins TRBV30 to TRBJ1-4; perhaps TRBD1 as D (5 bases). The CDR3 runs 18 residues. V lost 2 bases and J 7 bases, leaving 26 bases between the germline ends. Per germline, CDR1 GTSNPN and CDR2 SVGIG (reference sequence). This chain's CDR3 is CAWSSLGGPSLTGEKLFF. CDR3 coding DNA: TGTGCCTGGAGTTCCTTGGGGGGACCCTCCCTGACGGGTGAAAAACTGTTTTTT.

This chain uses TRBV5-1 with TRBJ2-3; TRBD1 matches 11 bases. V trimming: 3 bases; J trimming: 3 bases; junction bases outside the gene matches: 6. Germline loops: CDR1 SGHRS, CDR2 YFSETQ. The length of the CDR3 is 16 residues. CDR3 bases: TGCGCCAGCAGCTCCGGACAGGGGGCAATGACAGATACGCAGTATTTT. Protein sequence: CASSSGQGAMTDTQYF.

This chain links TRBV2 with TRBJ2-3; D might be TRBD1 (7 bases). The germline V gene has CDR1 SNHLY and CDR2 FYNNEI. V was clipped by 7 bases and J by 5 bases, with 19 bases between them. The CDR3 totals 15 residues. DNA for the CDR3: TGTGCCAGCATCGGAGTAAGACAGGGAGGAGATACGCAGTATTTT. It translates to CASIGVRQGGDTQYF.

V and J are TRBV14 and TRBJ1-1, with D unclear. CDR3 length: 14 amino acids. CDR1 is SGHDN, CDR2 FVKESK, per germline. Trimming took off 1 base at V and 11 bases at J, with 17 bases between the two ends. The CDR3, as DNA: TGTGCCAGCAGCCAAGCAACAGAGACATATAGGGCTTTCTTT. Translated: CASSQATETYRAFF.

J is TRBJ2-6 and V is TRBV9; 7 positions match TRBD1. The CDR3 totals 17 residues. V gave up 3 bases and J gave up 3 bases; unmatched junction bases: 9. The germline gives CDR1 SGDLS, CDR2 YYNGEE. The CDR3 region has the DNA TGTGCCAGCAGCGGGGGGATAGACAGGGTTGGGGCCAACGTCCTGACTTTC. It is translated as CASSGGIDRVGANVLTF. Looking up the rest from reference TRBV9 and TRBJ2-6 gives the full variable domain: DSGVTQTPKHLITATGQRVTLRCSPRSGDLSVYWYQQSLDQGLQFLIQYYNGEERAKGNILERFSAQQFPDLHSELNLSSLELGDSALYFCASSGGIDRVGANVLTFGAGSRLTVL.

The chain carries TRBV19 and TRBJ2-5; D uncertain. CDR1 is LNHDA and CDR2 is SQIVND in the germline V gene (reference sequence). The CDR3 spans 11 residues. V was shortened by 5 bases and J by 5 bases, with 6 bases between the two germline ends. CDR3 DNA: TGTGCCAGTAGTTACGGGGAGACCCAGTACTTC. Residues: CASSYGETQYF.

The chain couples TRBV5-4 to TRBJ2-1, with TRBD2 matching 7 bases. V shed 6 bases and J 9 bases; nucleotides not matched to a gene: 18. Germline V CDR1 and CDR2: SGHNT, YYREEE (reference sequence). The CDR3 is made up of 16 amino acids. The CDR3 DNA reads as TGTGCCAGCACCACCAATGGGAGGGGAGGGGTATTTGAGCAGTTCTTC. Translating it yields CASTTNGRGGVFEQFF. Together with reference TRBV5-4 and TRBJ2-1, the CDR3 gives the full variable domain: ETGVTQSPTHLIKTRGQQVTLRCSSQSGHNTVSWYQQALGQGPQFIFQYYREEENGRGNFPPRFSGLQFPNYSSELNVNALELDDSALYLCASTTNGRGGVFEQFFGPGTRLTVL.

The chain couples TRBV7-2 to TRBJ2-7; 8 bases fit TRBD2. The junction had 9 bases not matched to a gene; V was cut back by 1 base and J by 7 bases. This CDR3 contains 15 residues. The germline gives CDR1 SGHTA, CDR2 FQGNSA. The CDR3 reads CASSLVGTRGWEQYF. The DNA for the CDR3 is TGTGCCAGCAGCTTAGTTGGGACTAGGGGTTGGGAGCAGTACTTC.

This chain uses TRBV11-3 with TRBJ2-2, with TRBD2 as a possible D gene (6 bases). Trimming removed 7 bases from V and 4 bases from J, with 16 bases in between. CDR3 length: 15 residues. Germline lookup yields CDR1 SGHNT and CDR2 YENEEA. CDR3 DNA sequence: TGTGCCAGCACAACCGGAGGGACCCGCACCGGGGAGCTGTTTTTT. It yields the protein CASTTGGTRTGELFF.

Only a few counts were recorded for this clone. J is TRBJ2-5 and V is TRBV7-2, with D perhaps matching TRBD2 (6 bases). V dropped 6 bases and J dropped 4 bases, with 12 bases sitting between them. Germline CDR1 and CDR2: SGHTA and FQGNSA. There are 13 residues in the CDR3. The CDR3, as DNA: TGTGCCAGCAGGGGAAGGAGGGGAGAGACCCAGTACTTC. Protein: CASRGRRGETQYF.

V usage is TRBV9 and J usage is TRBJ1-2; D is unresolved. The CDR3 is 12 residues long. V shed 4 bases and J shed 7 bases, with 11 bases lying between them. Per germline, CDR1 SGDLS and CDR2 YYNGEE. DNA for the CDR3: TGTGCCAGCAGCTCGGAACGGGCTGGCTACACCTTC. It yields the protein CASSSERAGYTF.

The chain is built from TRBV19 and TRBJ1-1; D gene ambiguous. Trimming cost V 4 bases and J 0 bases, with 6 bases left between them. The length of the CDR3 is 13 residues. Germline V gene sequence: CDR1 LNHDA, CDR2 SQIVND (reference sequence). CDR3 loop: CASSTALNTEAFF. In DNA form, the CDR3 reads TGTGCCAGTAGTACAGCCCTGAACACTGAAGCTTTCTTT.

The rearrangement uses TRBV27 and TRBJ2-1; 10 bases are a match to TRBD2. The CDR3 length is 19 residues. V gave up 3 bases and J gave up 4 bases; unmatched junction bases: 15. Looked up from germline, CDR1 is MNHEY and CDR2 is SMNVEV (reference sequence). The CDR3: CASSLKVAGGLLNYNEQFF. Written as DNA, the CDR3 is TGTGCCAGCAGTTTGAAGGTAGCGGGGGGCCTCCTAAATTACAATGAGCAGTTCTTC.

The chain has TRBV5-1 and TRBJ2-1; TRBD1 aligns across 7 bases. The CDR3 loop spans 15 amino acids. Looked up from germline, CDR1 is SGHRS and CDR2 is YFSETQ. The J segment lost 2 bases and the V segment lost 4 bases, leaving 6 bases of the junction unmatched. The chain's CDR3 is CASSPTQGPYNEQFF. The CDR3 DNA reads as TGCGCCAGCAGCCCTACACAGGGGCCCTACAATGAGCAGTTCTTC.

This rearrangement joins TRBV11-3 to TRBJ1-1; D is unresolved. V shed 2 bases and J shed 4 bases, with 8 bases lying between them. There are 13 residues in the CDR3. The germline CDR1 and CDR2 sequences are SGHNT and YENEEA. The CDR3 DNA sequence: TGTGCCAGCAGCTTACGACAAGGCACTGAAGCTTTCTTT. It encodes CASSLRQGTEAFF.

The rearrangement links TRBV15 to TRBJ2-7; 8 nucleotides agree with TRBD1. Trimming at V came to 0 bases and at J to 6 bases, leaving 7 bases not matched to a gene. The CDR3 length is 15 residues. The germline gives CDR1 LNHNV, CDR2 YYDKDF (reference sequence). CDR3 amino acids: CATSRDRAGGREQYF. CDR3 coding DNA: TGTGCCACCAGCAGAGATAGGGCAGGGGGCCGCGAGCAGTACTTC.

This clone was seen just once. The V call is TRBV19, the J call TRBJ1-5, with 8 bases identical to TRBD1. There are 13 residues in the CDR3. The V segment lost 10 bases and the J segment 6 bases; nucleotides outside the gene matches: 8. Per the germline V gene, CDR1 is LNHDA and CDR2 is SQIVND (reference sequence). The CDR3 nucleotides read TGTGCCATTTCGGACAGGGAGGGTCAGCCCCAGCATTTT. Translation: CAISDREGQPQHF.

The gene calls are TRBV7-9 and TRBJ2-3; perhaps D is TRBD1 or TRBD2 (5 bases each). Deletions cut 5 bases from V and 1 base from J, with 10 bases between. CDR1 and CDR2 (germline): SEHNR, FQNEAQ (reference sequence). This CDR3 is 14 amino acids long. CDR3 sequence: CASSPMGGTDTQYF. The CDR3 nucleotides read TGTGCCAGCAGCCCCATGGGGGGCACAGATACGCAGTATTTT.

The V and J genes are TRBV7-9 and TRBJ2-5, with 7 bases lining up with TRBD1. J lost 2 bases, V lost 4 bases, and 4 bases had no gene match. The length of the CDR3 is 14 residues. Germline CDR1 SEHNR, CDR2 FQNEAQ (reference sequence). The CDR3 is CASSSWTGQETQYF. DNA of the CDR3: TGTGCCAGCAGCTCATGGACAGGACAAGAGACCCAGTACTTC.

This rearrangement joins TRBV6-4 to TRBJ2-7; possible D gene TRBD2, 6 bases. V was trimmed by 1 base and J by 1 base, leaving 17 bases between them. CDR1 is MRHNA, CDR2 SNTAGT, per germline. This CDR3 region has 17 residues. The CDR3 loop reads CASSDCRLWRESYEQYF. For the CDR3, the DNA is TGTGCCAGCAGTGACTGCCGCTTATGGAGGGAATCCTACGAGCAGTACTTC.

Comments on this clone: One end of the junction does not line up with germline, which may come from a read error. The chain links TRBV7-2 to TRBJ2-3, with D perhaps matching TRBD2 (7 bases). Germline CDR1 SGHTA, CDR2 FQGNSA. The CDR3 spans 18 residues. CDR3 sequence reads: CASRLDPQAGAGTDTQYF. The DNA for the CDR3 is TGTGCCAGCAGGTTAGATCCCCAGGCGGGGGCCGGCACAGATACGCAGTATTTT.

CDR3 protein: CASSPERGRITEAFF. The DNA for the CDR3 is TGTGCCAGCAGTCCCGAGCGTGGAAGAATAACTGAAGCTTTCTTT. The chain uses TRBV6-5 and TRBJ1-1; D gene uncertain. The CDR3 has 15 amino acids. V gave up 5 bases and J gave up 5 bases, with 18 bases separating them. The germline V gene encodes CDR1 MNHEY and CDR2 SVGAGI.

The sample holds one count of this clone. The V gene is TRBV2, the J gene TRBJ1-1; no clear D gene. The length of the CDR3 is 12 residues. V was shortened by 7 bases and J by 5 bases, with 11 bases between the two germline ends. CDR1 and CDR2 from the germline V gene are SNHLY and FYNNEI. The CDR3 here is CASTGVETEAFF. The CDR3 DNA sequence: TGTGCCAGCACCGGGGTTGAGACTGAAGCTTTCTTT.

The rearrangement joins TRBV9 to TRBJ1-3; TRBD1 might be the D (6 bases). The CDR3 covers 16 residues. Per germline, CDR1 SGDLS and CDR2 YYNGEE. Trimming removed 3 bases at V and 2 bases at J, with 15 bases between. The CDR3 region has the DNA TGTGCCAGCAGCGCCCCTTACAGGGACCCTGGAAACACCATATATTTT. Encoded protein: CASSAPYRDPGNTIYF.

The chain has TRBV15 and TRBJ2-5; D is possibly TRBD2 (6 bases). Germline V CDR1 and CDR2: LNHNV, YYDKDF (reference sequence). This CDR3 has 15 amino acids. The V and J ends lost 0 bases and 3 bases respectively, with 11 bases between them. CDR3 in amino acids: CATSRDPGGEETQYF. CDR3 in DNA: TGTGCCACCAGCAGAGATCCGGGCGGGGAAGAGACCCAGTACTTC.

This chain links TRBV11-3 with TRBJ2-3, with TRBD2 matching over 9 bases. This CDR3 is built from 15 residues. The ends lost 5 bases at V and 1 base at J; junction bases unmatched: 4. Germline V lookup: CDR1 SGHNT, CDR2 YENEEA. The CDR3 DNA reads as TGTGCCAGCAGCCCCCGGACTAGCGGCACAGATACGCAGTATTTT. This sequence encodes CASSPRTSGTDTQYF. Drawing the rest from reference TRBV11-3 and TRBJ2-3, the complete variable domain is EAGVVQSPRYKIIEKKQPVAFWCNPISGHNTLYWYLQNLGQGPELLIRYENEEAVDDSQLPKDRFSAERLKGVDSTLKIQPAELGDSAVYLCASSPRTSGTDTQYFGPGTRLTVL.

V usage is TRBV29-1 and J usage is TRBJ2-1; TRBD2 agrees at 9 bases. J lost 13 bases, V lost 2 bases, and 9 bases had no gene match. Germline CDR1 SQVTM, CDR2 ANQGSEA. This CDR3 is built from 13 residues. The CDR3 coding sequence is TGCAGCGTTGAAAGTCTAGCGGGGAGTCGTCAGTTCTTC. Its protein is CSVESLAGSRQFF.

The chain recombines TRBV9 with TRBJ1-2, with 9 bases identical to TRBD1. Germline lookup yields CDR1 SGDLS and CDR2 YYNGEE. With V trimmed by 4 bases and J by 5 bases, 6 bases remained unmatched. The CDR3 contains 14 residues. DNA of the CDR3: TGTGCCAGCAGCACCGGGACAGGGTGGTATGGCTACACCTTC. Its protein product is CASSTGTGWYGYTF. The full variable domain, with the rest looked up from reference TRBV9 and TRBJ1-2, is DSGVTQTPKHLITATGQRVTLRCSPRSGDLSVYWYQQSLDQGLQFLIQYYNGEERAKGNILERFSAQQFPDLHSELNLSSLELGDSALYFCASSTGTGWYGYTFGSGTRLTVV.

The chain carries TRBV11-3 and TRBJ1-2, with 7 bases that match TRBD1. Trimming took 5 bases from V and 8 from J; bases not matched to a gene: 11. The CDR3 is 14 amino acids. Germline-derived CDR1 and CDR2 are SGHNT and YENEEA. CDR3 DNA sequence: TGTGCCAGCAGCGGCCAGTGGACAGGCGGAGGCTACACCTTC. This sequence encodes CASSGQWTGGGYTF.